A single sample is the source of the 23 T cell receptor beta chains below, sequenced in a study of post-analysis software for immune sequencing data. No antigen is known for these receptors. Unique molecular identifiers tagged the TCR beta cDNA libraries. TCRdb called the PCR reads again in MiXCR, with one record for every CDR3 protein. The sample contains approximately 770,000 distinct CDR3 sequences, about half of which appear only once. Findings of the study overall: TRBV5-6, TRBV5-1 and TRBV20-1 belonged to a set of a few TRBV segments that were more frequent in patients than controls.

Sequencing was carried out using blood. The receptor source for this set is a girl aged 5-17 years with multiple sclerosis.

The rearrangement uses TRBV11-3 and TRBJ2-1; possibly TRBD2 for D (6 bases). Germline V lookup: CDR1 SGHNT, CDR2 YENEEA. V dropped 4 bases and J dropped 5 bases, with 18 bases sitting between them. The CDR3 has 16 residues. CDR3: CASSSLTGRDNNEQFF. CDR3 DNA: TGTGCCAGCAGCTCCCTTACCGGGAGAGATAACAATGAGCAGTTCTTC.

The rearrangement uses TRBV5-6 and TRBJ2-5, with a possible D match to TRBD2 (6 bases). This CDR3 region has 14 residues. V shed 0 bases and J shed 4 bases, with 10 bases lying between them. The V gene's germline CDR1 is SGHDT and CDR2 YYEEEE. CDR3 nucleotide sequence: TGTGCCAGCAGCTTGGTCGGGAGCACAGAGACCCAGTACTTC. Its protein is CASSLVGSTETQYF. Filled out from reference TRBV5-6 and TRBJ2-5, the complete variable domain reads DAGVTQSPTHLIKTRGQQVTLRCSPKSGHDTVSWYQQALGQGPQFIFQYYEEEERQRGNFPDRFSGHQFPNYSSELNVNALLLGDSALYLCASSLVGSTETQYFGPGTRLLVL.

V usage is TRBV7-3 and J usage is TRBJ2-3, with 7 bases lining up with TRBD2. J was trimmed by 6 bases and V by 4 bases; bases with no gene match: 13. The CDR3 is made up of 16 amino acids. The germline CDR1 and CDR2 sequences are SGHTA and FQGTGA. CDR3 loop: CASSYIPAGPTDTQYF. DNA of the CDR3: TGTGCCAGCAGCTATATACCAGCGGGACCCACGGATACGCAGTATTTT.

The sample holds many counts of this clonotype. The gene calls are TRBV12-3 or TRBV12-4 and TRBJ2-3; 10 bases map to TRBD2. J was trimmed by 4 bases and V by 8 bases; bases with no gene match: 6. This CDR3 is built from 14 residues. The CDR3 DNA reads TGTGCCAGCTCGCCTAGCGGGAGCCCAGATACGCAGTATTTT. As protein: CASSPSGSPDTQYF.

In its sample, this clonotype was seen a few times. In nucleotides, the CDR3 is TGTGCCTGGATTCAAGATTATGGCTACACCTTC. This translates into CAWIQDYGYTF. The rearrangement joins TRBV30 to TRBJ1-2; D is undetermined. Germline CDR1 reads GTSNPN; CDR2 reads SVGIG (reference sequence). The CDR3 spans 11 residues. V was clipped by 4 bases and J by 5 bases, with 8 bases between them. The whole variable domain, remainder taken from reference TRBV30 and TRBJ1-2, is SQTIHQWPATLVQPVGSPLSLECTVEGTSNPNLYWYRQAAGRGLQLLFYSVGIGQISSEVPQNLSASRPQDRQFILSSKKLLLSDSGFYLCAWIQDYGYTFGSGTRLTVV.

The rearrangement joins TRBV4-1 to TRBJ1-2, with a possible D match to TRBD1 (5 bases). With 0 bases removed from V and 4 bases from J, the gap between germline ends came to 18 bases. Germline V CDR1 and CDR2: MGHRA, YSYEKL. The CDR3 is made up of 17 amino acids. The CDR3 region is CASSQDPSPGTGYGYTF. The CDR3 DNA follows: TGCGCCAGCAGCCAAGATCCCAGTCCAGGGACCGGCTATGGCTACACCTTC.

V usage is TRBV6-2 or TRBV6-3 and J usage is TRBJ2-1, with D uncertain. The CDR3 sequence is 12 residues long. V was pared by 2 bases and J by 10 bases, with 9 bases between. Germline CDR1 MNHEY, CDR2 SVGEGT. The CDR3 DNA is TGTGCCAGCAGTTACACCCGAGTCGAGCAGTTCTTC. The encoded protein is CASSYTRVEQFF.

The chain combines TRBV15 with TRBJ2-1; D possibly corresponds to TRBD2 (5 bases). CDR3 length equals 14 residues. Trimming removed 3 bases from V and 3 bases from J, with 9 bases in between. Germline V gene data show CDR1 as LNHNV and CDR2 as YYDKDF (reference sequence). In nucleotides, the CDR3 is TGTGCCACCAGCAGCGGGGTAAACTACAATGAGCAGTTCTTC. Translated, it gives CATSSGVNYNEQFF.

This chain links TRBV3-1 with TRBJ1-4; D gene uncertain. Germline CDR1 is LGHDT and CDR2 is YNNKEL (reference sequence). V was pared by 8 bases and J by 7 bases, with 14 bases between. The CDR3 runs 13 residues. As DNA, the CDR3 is TGTGCCAGCGAGGGCAGGCCGGGTGAAAAACTGTTTTTT. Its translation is CASEGRPGEKLFF. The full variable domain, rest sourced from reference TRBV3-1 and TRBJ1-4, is DTAVSQTPKYLVTQMGNDKSIKCEQNLGHDTMYWYKQDSKKFLKIMFSYNNKELIINETVPNRFSPKSPDKAHLNLHINSLELGDSAVYFCASEGRPGEKLFFGSGTQLSVL.

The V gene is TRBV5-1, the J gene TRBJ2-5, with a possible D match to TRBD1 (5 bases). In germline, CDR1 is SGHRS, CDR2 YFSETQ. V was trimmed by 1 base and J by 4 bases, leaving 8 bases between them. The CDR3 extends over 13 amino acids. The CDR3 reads CASSLMGLETQYF. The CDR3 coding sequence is TGCGCCAGCAGCTTGATGGGGCTAGAGACCCAGTACTTC.

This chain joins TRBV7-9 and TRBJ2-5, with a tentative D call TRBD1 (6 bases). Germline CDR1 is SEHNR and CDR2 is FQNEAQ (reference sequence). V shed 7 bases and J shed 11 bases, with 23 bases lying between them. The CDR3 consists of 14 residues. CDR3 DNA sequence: TGTGCCAGCAACGAAGGAGGTACAGGGTCCCAGCAGTACTTC. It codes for CASNEGGTGSQQYF.

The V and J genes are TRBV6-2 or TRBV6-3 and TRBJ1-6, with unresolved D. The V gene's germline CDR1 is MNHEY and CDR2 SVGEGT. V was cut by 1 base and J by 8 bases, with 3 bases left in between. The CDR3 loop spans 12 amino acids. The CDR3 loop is CASSYLDSPLHF. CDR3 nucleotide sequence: TGTGCCAGCAGTTACTTGGATTCACCCCTCCACTTT.

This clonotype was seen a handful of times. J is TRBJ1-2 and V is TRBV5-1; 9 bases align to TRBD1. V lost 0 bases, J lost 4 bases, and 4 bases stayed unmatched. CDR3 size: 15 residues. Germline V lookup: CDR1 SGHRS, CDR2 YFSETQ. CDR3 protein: CASSLGDRAAYGYTF. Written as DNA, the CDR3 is TGCGCCAGCAGCTTGGGGGACAGGGCCGCCTATGGCTACACCTTC.

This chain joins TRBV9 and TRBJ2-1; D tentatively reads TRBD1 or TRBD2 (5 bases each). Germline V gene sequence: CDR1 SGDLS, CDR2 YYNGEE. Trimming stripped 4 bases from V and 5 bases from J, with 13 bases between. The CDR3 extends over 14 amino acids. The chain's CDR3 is CASSFRDQDNEQFF. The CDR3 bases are TGTGCCAGCAGCTTCCGGGACCAGGACAATGAGCAGTTCTTC.

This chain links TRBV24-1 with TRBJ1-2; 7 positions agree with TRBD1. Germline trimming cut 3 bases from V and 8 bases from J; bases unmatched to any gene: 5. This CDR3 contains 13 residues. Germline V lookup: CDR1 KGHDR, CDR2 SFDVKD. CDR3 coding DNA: TGTGCCACCAGTGATCGGACAGGCGGCGGCTACACCTTC. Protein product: CATSDRTGGGYTF.

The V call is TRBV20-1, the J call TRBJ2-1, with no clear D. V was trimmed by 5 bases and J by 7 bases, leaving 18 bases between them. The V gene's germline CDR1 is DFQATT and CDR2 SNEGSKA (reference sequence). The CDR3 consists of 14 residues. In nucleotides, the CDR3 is TGCAGTGCTCCAACCCCGGACCGGCGGAATGAGCAGTTCTTC. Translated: CSAPTPDRRNEQFF.

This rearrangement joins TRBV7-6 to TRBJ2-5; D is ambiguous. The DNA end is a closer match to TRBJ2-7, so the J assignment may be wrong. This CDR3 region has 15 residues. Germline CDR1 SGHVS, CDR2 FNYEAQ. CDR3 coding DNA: TGTGCCAGCAGCCCTTGGAGCTCCCGCAACGGCGAGCAGTACTTC. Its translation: CASSPWSSRNGEQYF.

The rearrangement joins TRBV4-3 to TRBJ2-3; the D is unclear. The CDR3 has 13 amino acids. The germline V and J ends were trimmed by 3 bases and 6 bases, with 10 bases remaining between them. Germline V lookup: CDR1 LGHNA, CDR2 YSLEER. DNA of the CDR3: TGCGCCAGCAGCCACTTTCCCGGCGATACGCAGTATTTT. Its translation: CASSHFPGDTQYF.

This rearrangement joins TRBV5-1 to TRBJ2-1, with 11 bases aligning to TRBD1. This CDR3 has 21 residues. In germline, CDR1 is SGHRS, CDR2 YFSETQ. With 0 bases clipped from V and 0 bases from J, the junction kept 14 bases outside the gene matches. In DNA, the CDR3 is TGCGCCAGCAGCTTGGAGGGGGACAGGGGGATTCACGACCACTCCTACAATGAGCAGTTCTTC. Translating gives CASSLEGDRGIHDHSYNEQFF.

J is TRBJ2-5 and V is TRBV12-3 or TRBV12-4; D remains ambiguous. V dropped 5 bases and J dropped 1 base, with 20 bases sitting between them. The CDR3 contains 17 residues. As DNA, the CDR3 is TGTGCCAGCAGTCCCCCGGGTTTGAGTTCGGGCCAAGAGACCCAGTACTTC. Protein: CASSPPGLSSGQETQYF.

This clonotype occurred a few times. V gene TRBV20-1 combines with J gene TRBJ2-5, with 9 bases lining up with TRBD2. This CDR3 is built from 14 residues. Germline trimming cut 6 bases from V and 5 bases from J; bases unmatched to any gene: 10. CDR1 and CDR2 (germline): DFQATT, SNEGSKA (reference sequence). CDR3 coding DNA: TGCAGTGCATACAGCGGGAGGAGTCCGGAGACCCAGTACTTC. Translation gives CSAYSGRSPETQYF.

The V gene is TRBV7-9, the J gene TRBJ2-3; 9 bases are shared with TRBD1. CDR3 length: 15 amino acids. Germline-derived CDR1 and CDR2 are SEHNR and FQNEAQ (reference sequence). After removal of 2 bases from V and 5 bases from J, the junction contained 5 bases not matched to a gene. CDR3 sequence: CASSLPGQGLDTQYF. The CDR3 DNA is TGTGCCAGCAGCTTACCGGGACAGGGTTTAGATACGCAGTATTTT.

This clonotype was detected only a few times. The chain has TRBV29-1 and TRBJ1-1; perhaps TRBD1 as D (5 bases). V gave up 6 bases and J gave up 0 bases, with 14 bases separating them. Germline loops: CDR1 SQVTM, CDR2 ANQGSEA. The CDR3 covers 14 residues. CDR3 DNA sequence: TGCAGCGTCGTGATCGACAGCGTGAACACTGAAGCTTTCTTT. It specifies CSVVIDSVNTEAFF. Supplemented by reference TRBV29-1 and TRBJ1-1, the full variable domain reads SAVISQKPSRDICQRGTSLTIQCQVDSQVTMMFWYRQQPGQSLTLIATANQGSEATYESGFVIDKFPISRPNLTFSTLTVSNMSPEDSSIYLCSVVIDSVNTEAFFGQGTRLTVV.